This T cell receptor beta chain was identified during a study of cytomegalovirus exposure and HLA in healthy donors. In the study overall: Among the approximately 400 genotyped donors, 70% to 85% were placed in the Caucasian-associated ancestry cluster. Findings and limits, study-wide: Owing to their indistinguishability, certain V segments, notably TRBV6-2 and TRBV6-3, were excluded. There were several of the most significant clusters that appeared linked to common viral pathogens in a later analysis.

The PCR made use of 60 Vbeta and 13 Jbeta primers. Sequenced by immunoSEQ multiplex PCR; TCRdb stores in-frame clones only, minus some. Here the sample spans tens of thousands of clones, around nine tenths being singletons. The germline CDR1 and CDR2 sequences are SGDLS and YYNGEE. The CDR3 runs 20 residues. V shed 4 bases and J 0 bases; nucleotides not matched to a gene: 15. As regards this clone: Its antigen is undetermined.

This chain links TRBV9 with TRBJ2-3; TRBD2 matches at 12 bases. The source material was PBMCs. This sequence was found in a young man in good health and CMV-seropositive. CDR3 nucleotides: TGTGCCAGCAGCCCCCGCCGACTAGCGGGAGAGGGTCCAAGCACAGATACGCAGTATTTT. The encoded protein is CASSPRRLAGEGPSTDTQYF. Full variable domain (remainder filled in from reference TRBV9 and TRBJ2-3): DSGVTQTPKHLITATGQRVTLRCSPRSGDLSVYWYQQSLDQGLQFLIQYYNGEERAKGNILERFSAQQFPDLHSELNLSSLELGDSALYFCASSPRRLAGEGPSTDTQYFGPGTRLTVL.